A single sample is the source of the 30 T cell receptor beta chains below, sequenced in a study of T-cell reconstitution after alpha-beta-depleted transplantation in children. During its preparation, the TCRbeta library received unique molecular identifiers. TCRdb re-called the PCR reads with MiXCR, one entry per CDR3 protein. The sample shows about 610,000 distinct CDR3 sequences, roughly a tenth of them seen only once. The material was PBMCs from the stem cell graft donor, obtained from the stem cell graft. Receptors were obtained from a human donor who donated a stem cell graft to a child with acute myeloid leukemia.

This clonotype appeared a few times. This sequence joins TRBV10-2 and TRBJ2-3; TRBD2 matches 9 bases. V lost 3 bases and J lost 8; bases outside the gene matches: 12. This CDR3 is 16 amino acids long. CDR1 and CDR2 from the germline V gene are WSHSY and SAAADI. The DNA of the CDR3 is TGCGCCAGCAGTGAAAAGAATAGCGGGAGCCCTGGTACGCAGTATTTT. Protein product: CASSEKNSGSPGTQYF.

This rearrangement joins TRBV3-1 to TRBJ1-2; D unresolved. This CDR3 region has 12 residues. Germline lookup yields CDR1 LGHDT and CDR2 YNNKEL (reference sequence). Trimming took 2 bases from V and 8 from J, leaving 9 bases between them. The CDR3 nucleotides are TGTGCCAGCAGCCAAAGTCTTTGGGGCTACACCTTC. It codes for CASSQSLWGYTF.

The genes are TRBV5-1 and TRBJ2-7; TRBD2 aligns across 9 bases. V was clipped by 0 bases and J by 4 bases; unmatched bases: 11. This CDR3 contains 17 residues. From germline, CDR1 is SGHRS and CDR2 YFSETQ. CDR3 loop: CASSLVGSSGTRYEQYF. The CDR3 region has the DNA TGCGCCAGCAGCTTGGTAGGTTCTAGCGGGACAAGGTACGAGCAGTACTTC.

The V and J genes are TRBV28 and TRBJ2-6; D is unresolved. The CDR3 is made up of 16 amino acids. CDR1 is MDHEN and CDR2 is SYDVKM in the germline V gene. V lost 2 bases, J lost 0 bases, and 8 bases lay in between. The CDR3 here is CASSLGRTSGANVLTF. The CDR3 DNA sequence: TGTGCCAGCAGTTTAGGACGGACCTCTGGGGCCAACGTCCTGACTTTC.

The rearrangement links TRBV5-6 to TRBJ2-3; D ambiguous. Per the germline V gene, CDR1 is SGHDT and CDR2 is YYEEEE. This CDR3 is 13 amino acids long. V was trimmed by 4 bases and J by 6 bases, leaving 12 bases between them. The CDR3 DNA reads as TGTGCCAGCAGCCCCGGACGGCGGGATACGCAGTATTTT. Encoded protein: CASSPGRRDTQYF.

The sample holds a few counts of this clonotype. The CDR3 nucleotides read TGTGCCAGCAGCTTGGGGACTAATCAGTTCTTC. The encoded protein is CASSLGTNQFF. The chain employs TRBV7-3 and TRBJ2-1; TRBD2 matches at 7 bases. The CDR3 length is 11 residues. V lost 3 bases to trimming and J lost 13 bases; unmatched junction nucleotides: 3. In germline, CDR1 is SGHTA, CDR2 FQGTGA. The full variable domain, completed using reference TRBV7-3 and TRBJ2-1, is GAGVSQTPSNKVTEKGKYVELRCDPISGHTALYWYRQSLGQGPEFLIYFQGTGAADDSGLPNDRFFAVRPEGSVSTLKIQRTERGDSAVYLCASSLGTNQFFGPGTRLTVL.

V and J are TRBV15 and TRBJ2-1, with 7 bases matching TRBD2. This CDR3 has 16 residues. Germline V gene data show CDR1 as LNHNV and CDR2 as YYDKDF (reference sequence). Germline trimming cut 5 bases from V and 6 bases from J; bases unmatched to any gene: 13. The DNA for the CDR3 is TGTGCCACCAGCGGCCGGGGGAGGGCCCAGTCCAATGAGCAGTTCTTC. It is translated as CATSGRGRAQSNEQFF. The full variable domain, completed using reference TRBV15 and TRBJ2-1, is DAMVIQNPRYQVTQFGKPVTLSCSQTLNHNVMYWYQQKSSQAPKLLFHYYDKDFNNEADTPDNFQSRRPNTSFCFLDIRSPGLGDTAMYLCATSGRGRAQSNEQFFGPGTRLTVL.

This clonotype was found a few times. The CDR3 loop is CAFSFRLAGTSSTDTQYF. The CDR3 nucleotides are TGTGCCTTCAGTTTTCGTCTAGCGGGAACCTCTAGCACAGATACGCAGTATTTT. V gene TRAV29DV5 combines with J gene TRBJ2-3; the table's D call, TRBD2, has no DNA check behind it. The CDR3 has 18 amino acids.

This clonotype was counted between two and nine times. CDR3 nucleotide sequence: TGTGCCACCAGCGGACAGGGGAGAACTGAAGCTTTCTTT. Protein: CATSGQGRTEAFF. The gene calls are TRBV24-1 and TRBJ1-1; 9 nucleotides agree with TRBD1. Losses at the gene ends were 7 bases for V and 5 bases for J; bases not matched to a gene: 4. The germline V gene encodes CDR1 KGHDR and CDR2 SFDVKD. This CDR3 region has 13 residues.

V is TRBV20-1 and J is TRBJ2-3, with D possibly being TRBD1 or TRBD2 (7 bases each). This CDR3 comprises 13 residues. Trimming stripped 6 bases from V and 2 bases from J, with 12 bases between. CDR1 is DFQATT and CDR2 is SNEGSKA in the germline V gene (reference sequence). CDR3 residues: CSARGGFTDTQYF. In nucleotides, the CDR3 is TGCAGTGCCAGGGGGGGATTCACAGATACGCAGTATTTT.

This clonotype was counted between two and nine times. This chain links TRBV12-3 or TRBV12-4 with TRBJ2-1, with 9 bases fitting TRBD2. The CDR3 has 15 residues. Trimming removed 3 bases from V and 7 bases from J; junction bases left unmatched: 7. CDR3 coding DNA: TGTGCCAGCAGTTTGCGGGAGGGCTTCCATAATGAGCAGTTCTTC. Protein: CASSLREGFHNEQFF.

The table lists this clonotype with a few counts. The rearrangement uses TRBV7-2 and TRBJ2-1, with 15 bases matching TRBD2. V lost 6 bases, J lost 10 bases, and 10 bases stayed unmatched. CDR3 size: 16 residues. Germline CDR1 reads SGHTA; CDR2 reads FQGNSA. Here the CDR3 reads CASRPRGLAGGDEQFF. In DNA, the CDR3 is TGTGCCAGCAGACCGCGAGGACTAGCGGGAGGGGACGAGCAGTTCTTC.

This clonotype turned up a few times. V usage is TRBV7-9 and J usage is TRBJ2-3; tentative D call: TRBD2 (6 bases). This CDR3 has 16 residues. Trimming removed 0 bases at V and 2 bases at J, with 12 bases between. Germline V gene data show CDR1 as SEHNR and CDR2 as FQNEAQ (reference sequence). The CDR3 is CASSLARGGNTDTQYF. CDR3 DNA sequence: TGTGCCAGCAGCTTAGCTAGGGGAGGAAACACAGATACGCAGTATTTT.

This clonotype was counted many times. J is TRBJ2-2 and V is TRBV6-5; D unresolved. The CDR3 consists of 14 residues. Germline CDR1 reads MNHEY; CDR2 reads SVGAGI. The V end lost 2 bases, the J end lost 7 bases, and 11 bases lay between the germline ends. The CDR3 reads CASSYQRGVGELFF. The DNA for the CDR3 is TGTGCCAGCAGTTACCAACGCGGAGTCGGGGAGCTGTTTTTT.

This chain links TRBV12-3 or TRBV12-4 with TRBJ2-7; 7 bases line up with TRBD2. J lost 3 bases, V lost 1 base, and 6 bases had no gene match. The length of the CDR3 is 15 residues. CDR3 sequence reads: CASSLESSGIYEQYF. CDR3 bases: TGTGCCAGCAGTTTAGAGTCTAGCGGCATCTACGAGCAGTACTTC.

The V call is TRBV7-9, the J call TRBJ2-7; D gene unclear. The CDR3 consists of 14 residues. Per the germline V gene, CDR1 is SEHNR and CDR2 is FQNEAQ (reference sequence). Trimming stripped 2 bases from V and 5 bases from J, with 13 bases between. The DNA for the CDR3 is TGTGCCAGCAGCTTATCAGGTCTCGTCCACGAGCAGTACTTC. It encodes CASSLSGLVHEQYF.

This rearrangement joins TRBV2 to TRBJ2-1, with 11 bases aligning to TRBD2. CDR1 and CDR2 (germline): SNHLY, FYNNEI. J lost 5 bases, V lost 3 bases, and 6 bases had no gene match. The CDR3 length is 16 residues. CDR3 DNA: TGTGCCAGCAGTGATGACAGACTAGCGGGGCACAATGAGCAGTTCTTC. Amino acids: CASSDDRLAGHNEQFF. The variable domain in full, completed from reference TRBV2 and TRBJ2-1, reads EPEVTQTPSHQVTQMGQEVILRCVPISNHLYFYWYRQILGQKVEFLVSFYNNEISEKSEIFDDQFSVERPDGSNFTLKIRSTKLEDSAMYFCASSDDRLAGHNEQFFGPGTRLTVL.

This clonotype was detected many times. The genes are TRBV6-1 and TRBJ1-3, with D possibly being TRBD1 (5 bases). Trimming stripped 6 bases from V and 1 base from J, with 13 bases between. The CDR3 runs 15 residues. CDR1 is MNHNS and CDR2 is SASEGT in the germline V gene. The CDR3 DNA reads as TGTGCCAGCAGCCATAGACAGTTATCTGGAAACACCATATATTTT. This gives the protein CASSHRQLSGNTIYF.

The rearrangement joins TRBV12-5 to TRBJ1-2; D might be TRBD1 (5 bases). The CDR3 spans 13 residues. Germline CDR1 reads LGHNT; CDR2 reads FRNRAP. V was clipped by 6 bases and J by 3 bases, with 11 bases between them. DNA of the CDR3: TGTGCTAGTGGCCAAGGGACTCACTATGGCTACACCTTC. Amino acid sequence: CASGQGTHYGYTF.

This clonotype came up many times. This chain links TRBV9 with TRBJ2-3; 9 bases fit TRBD2. J gave up 5 bases and V 0 bases, and 4 bases lay outside the gene matches. The germline CDR1 and CDR2 sequences are SGDLS and YYNGEE. CDR3 length equals 15 residues. The CDR3 loop reads CASSVEAGGKDTQYF. The CDR3 nucleotides read TGTGCCAGCAGCGTAGAGGCGGGAGGGAAAGATACGCAGTATTTT.

The rearrangement uses TRBV12-3 or TRBV12-4 and TRBJ2-3, with D possibly matching TRBD2 (6 bases). V was cut by 6 bases and J by 4 bases, with 8 bases left in between. CDR3 length: 12 residues. The CDR3 region is CASRWEADTQYF. CDR3 coding DNA: TGTGCCAGCAGGTGGGAGGCAGATACGCAGTATTTT.

The rearrangement uses TRBV12-3 or TRBV12-4 and TRBJ1-4; TRBD1 aligns across 8 bases. This CDR3 has 15 residues. After removal of 5 bases from V and 8 bases from J, the junction contained 10 bases not matched to a gene. In nucleotides, the CDR3 is TGTGCCAGCAGTCCAGGGGGCGCGGGAGTGGAAAAACTGTTTTTT. It encodes CASSPGGAGVEKLFF.

This clonotype was observed at least ten times. The J gene is TRBJ2-3, the V gene TRBV20-1, with TRBD2 identical over 11 bases. V lost 5 bases and J lost 5; bases outside the gene matches: 9. The CDR3 has 15 residues. Germline V gives CDR1 DFQATT, CDR2 SNEGSKA (reference sequence). Written as DNA, the CDR3 is TGCAGTGCTTACCTAGCGGGAGGTGGAGGAGATACGCAGTATTTT. Translating gives CSAYLAGGGGDTQYF.

This clonotype was recorded a few times. The rearrangement links TRBV3-1 to TRBJ2-4; tentative D call: TRBD2 (5 bases). This CDR3 has 16 residues. V was shortened by 0 bases and J by 5 bases, with 14 bases between the two germline ends. Germline values: CDR1 LGHDT, CDR2 YNNKEL (reference sequence). CDR3 sequence: CASSQDLRSGENIQYF. CDR3 nucleotides: TGTGCCAGCAGCCAAGACTTGAGGAGCGGCGAAAACATTCAGTACTTC.

This clonotype was counted at least ten times. The CDR3 loop reads CASSPSVVGGLYEQYF. The CDR3 bases are TGTGCCAGCAGTCCTTCGGTGGTAGGGGGTCTCTACGAGCAGTACTTC. V is TRBV27 and J is TRBJ2-7, with D tentatively TRBD1 (6 bases). This CDR3 contains 16 residues. The V end lost 5 bases, the J end lost 3 bases, and 20 bases lay between the germline ends. Germline CDR1 MNHEY, CDR2 SMNVEV (reference sequence).

This clonotype was found a few times. DNA of the CDR3: TGTGCCAGCAGTCAGCGCAGACAGGTTAGCTCCTACAATGAGCAGTTCTTC. Its translation: CASSQRRQVSSYNEQFF. The genes are TRBV2 and TRBJ2-1; weak D call: TRBD1 (6 bases). V lost 5 bases, J lost 0 bases, and 17 bases lay in between. Germline values: CDR1 SNHLY, CDR2 FYNNEI. The CDR3 extends over 17 amino acids.

This clonotype appeared a few times. This chain joins TRBV29-1 and TRBJ1-2; perhaps TRBD1 as D (5 bases). The CDR3 runs to 14 residues. Trimming shortened V by 3 bases and J by 1 base, and 12 bases separated the two germline ends. Germline V CDR1 and CDR2: SQVTM, ANQGSEA. The DNA for the CDR3 is TGCAGCGTTGAGGACGACAGCTATAACTATGGCTACACCTTC. Its protein is CSVEDDSYNYGYTF.

For this clonotype: With a much larger clone just one base away, this may be a read error. CDR3 sequence reads: CASSYFNSYEQYF. CDR3 nucleotides: TGTGCCAGCAGTTACTTCAACAGTTACGAGCAGTACTTC. This chain links TRBV6-5 with TRBJ2-7, with D uncertain. V lost 1 base, J lost 4 bases, and 8 bases lay in between. Germline V lookup: CDR1 MNHEY, CDR2 SVGAGI. This CDR3 contains 13 residues.

The chain combines TRBV25-1 with TRBJ2-2; the D gene is possibly TRBD1 (6 bases). This CDR3 comprises 15 residues. Germline V CDR1 and CDR2: MGHDK, SYGVNS. Deletions cut 2 bases from V and 0 bases from J, with 7 bases between. The chain's CDR3 is CASSEKGANTGELFF. CDR3 DNA sequence: TGTGCCAGCAGTGAAAAGGGGGCGAACACCGGGGAGCTGTTTTTT.

Ten or more counts support this clonotype. The rearrangement joins TRBV7-9 to TRBJ1-4; D not certain. Germline V CDR1 and CDR2: SEHNR, FQNEAQ (reference sequence). The ends were cut back, 0 bases at V and 2 bases at J, with 4 bases in the middle. The CDR3 length is 14 residues. CDR3 DNA sequence: TGTGCCAGCAGCTTAGCCCAGACTAATGAAAAACTGTTTTTT. This gives the protein CASSLAQTNEKLFF. Based on the CDR3 plus reference TRBV7-9 and TRBJ1-4, the full variable domain is DTGVSQNPRHKITKRGQNVTFRCDPISEHNRLYWYRQTLGQGPEFLTYFQNEAQLEKSRLLSDRFSAERPKGSFSTLEIQRTEQGDSAMYLCASSLAQTNEKLFFGSGTQLSVL.